These T cell receptor beta chains were read from a single sample in a study of cytomegalovirus exposure and HLA in healthy donors. This table comes from immunoSEQ multiplex PCR, and its TCRdb copy is limited to in-frame clones, with some not included. This table holds roughly 97,000 clones, 75% to 80% found once. The sequenced sample consisted of PBMCs. Receptors were obtained from a man in his sixties in good health and CMV-seropositive. The CDR3 runs from the conserved cysteine through the conserved F or W. Each record gives: clone size, J gene, D gene, V gene, CDR3 DNA, CDR3 protein. The D gene is left open where the match is weak. Rows give clone size only sometimes, using once, few, many, or a class for an expanded clone.

NA | TRBJ2-3 | TRBD2 | TRBV4-2 | TGTGCCAGCAGTCCCCAGACTAGCAACACAGATACGCAGTATTTT | CASSPQTSNTDTQYF
NA | TRBJ2-3 | NA | TRBV19 | TGTGCCAGTAGTCGCGGGGGCCAGGCCACAGATACGCAGTATTTT | CASSRGGQATDTQYF
NA | TRBJ2-7 | NA | TRBV7-3 | TGTGCCAGCAGTTCGGACAGCGCGGCCTACGAGCAGTACTTC | CASSSDSAAYEQYF
NA | TRBJ2-5 | TRBD2 | TRBV9 | TGTGCCAGCAGCGCTAGCGGGGGCCTGGTCCCGGAGGAGACCCAGTACTTC | CASSASGGLVPEETQYF
once | TRBJ2-7 | NA | TRBV12-5 | TGTGCTAGTGCCGTGTTTAGCTCCTACGAGCAGTACTTC | CASAVFSSYEQYF
NA | TRBJ2-7 | TRBD1 | TRBV19 | TGTGCCAGTAAGGAACAGGGGGCCAGCGAGCAGTACTTC | CASKEQGASEQYF
NA | TRBJ1-2 | NA | TRBV6-5 | TGTGCCACCCGCCGGGAGGAGAACTATGGCTACACCTTC | CATRREENYGYTF
NA | TRBJ2-3 | TRBD1 | TRBV9 | TGTGCCAGCACCATCCAGGGGGCATCCACAGATACGCAGTATTTT | CASTIQGASTDTQYF
NA | TRBJ1-2 | NA | TRBV7-8 | TGTGCCAGCAGCTTAGCCCACAGTAACTATGGCTACACCTTC | CASSLAHSNYGYTF
once | TRBJ2-5 | TRBD1 | TRBV2 | TGTGCCAGCAGTGTGACAGGGGGGGAAGAGACCCAGTACTTC | CASSVTGGEETQYF
NA | TRBJ1-5 | TRBD1 | TRBV6-1 | TGTGCCACCGGGACAGGGGGCTCTCAGCCCCAGCATTTT | CATGTGGSQPQHF
NA | TRBJ2-3 | NA | TRBV5-8 | TGTGCCAGCAGTTCCAGGGATACGCAGTATTTT | CASSSRDTQYF
few | TRBJ2-5 | NA | TRBV28 | TGTGCCAGCAGTTTGCCCTCTACTGAGACCCAGTACTTC | CASSLPSTETQYF
once | TRBJ1-1 | NA | TRBV10-1 | TGCGCCAGCAGTGACGGAAGGGGACAAATGGGCACTGAAGCTTTCTTT | CASSDGRGQMGTEAFF
NA | TRBJ2-7 | TRBD2 | TRBV7-9 | TGTGCCAGCAGCTCACCACTAGCGGGGGGGCTAGAAGAGCAGTACTTC | CASSSPLAGGLEEQYF
once | TRBJ1-1 | NA | TRBV6-5 | TGTGCCAGCAGTTACTCGAAGGCGGGGAACACTGAAGCTTTCTTT | CASSYSKAGNTEAFF
NA | TRBJ1-3 | NA | TRBV28 | TGTGCCAGCAGTCCCCCAGCGGTCTCTGGAAACACCATATATTTT | CASSPPAVSGNTIYF
NA | TRBJ1-1 | NA | TRBV7-9 | TGTGCCAGCAGCTTAGGACAAAACGGAGCTTTCTTT | CASSLGQNGAFF
NA | TRBJ1-1 | NA | TRBV5-1 | TGCGCCAGCAGCACGGGATCCCTACTCCAATTGGGTGAAGCTTTCTTT | CASSTGSLLQLGEAFF
NA | TRBJ2-1 | NA | TRBV11-2 | TGTGCCAGCAGCTTAGGGGGAGTAGTGAATGAGCAGTTCTTC | CASSLGGVVNEQFF
NA | TRBJ2-5 | NA | TRBV5-4 | TGTGCCAGCAGCCCCTTGGGGGCAGAGACCCAGTACTTC | CASSPLGAETQYF
once | TRBJ2-7 | TRBD2 | TRBV9 | TGTGCCAGCAGCGTGGACCCGGCGGGGGGCTTAATCTCCTACGAGCAGTACTTC | CASSVDPAGGLISYEQYF
NA | TRBJ2-1 | TRBD2 | TRBV6-5 | TGTGCCAGCAGTTACTCGATAGCGGGGGCCTACAATGAGCAGTTCTTC | CASSYSIAGAYNEQFF
NA | TRBJ1-6 | NA | TRBV12-5 | TGTGCTAGTGGTTTGGCCACCAGCGGCAGTTCACCCCTCCACTTT | CASGLATSGSSPLHF
NA | TRBJ1-2 | TRBD1 | TRBV18 | TGTGCCAGCTCACCACCGGGACAGGGCGACTATGGCTACACCTTC | CASSPPGQGDYGYTF
few | TRBJ2-3 | TRBD2 | TRBV2 | TGTGCCATCCCAACCGGACTAGCGGACTGGTCATCTAGCACAGATACGCAGTATTTT | CAIPTGLADWSSSTDTQYF
NA | TRBJ2-7 | TRBD1 | TRBV2 | TGTGCCAGCAGTGAAGCGGGGCAGGGGGCTTACGAGCAGTACTTC | CASSEAGQGAYEQYF